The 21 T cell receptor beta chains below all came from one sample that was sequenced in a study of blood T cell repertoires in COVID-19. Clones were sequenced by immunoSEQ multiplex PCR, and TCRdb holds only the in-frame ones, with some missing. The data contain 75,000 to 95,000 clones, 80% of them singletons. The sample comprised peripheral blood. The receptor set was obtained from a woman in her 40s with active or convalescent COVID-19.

This chain's CDR3 is CASNPDSGSNQPQHF. The CDR3 region has the DNA TGTGCCAGCAACCCGGACAGTGGCAGCAATCAGCCCCAGCATTTT. This chain links TRBV6-6 with TRBJ1-5, with D possibly TRBD1 on 6 matching bases. Germline V lookup: CDR1 MNHNY, CDR2 SVGAGI (reference sequence). This CDR3 region has 15 residues. V lost 7 bases, J lost 1 base, and 14 bases lay in between.

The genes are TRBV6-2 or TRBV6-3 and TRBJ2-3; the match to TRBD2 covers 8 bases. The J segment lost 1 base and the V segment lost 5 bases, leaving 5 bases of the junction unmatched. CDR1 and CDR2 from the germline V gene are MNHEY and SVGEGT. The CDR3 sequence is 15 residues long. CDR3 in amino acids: CASSRTSGGTDTQYF. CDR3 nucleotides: TGTGCCAGCAGTCGAACTAGCGGAGGCACAGATACGCAGTATTTT.

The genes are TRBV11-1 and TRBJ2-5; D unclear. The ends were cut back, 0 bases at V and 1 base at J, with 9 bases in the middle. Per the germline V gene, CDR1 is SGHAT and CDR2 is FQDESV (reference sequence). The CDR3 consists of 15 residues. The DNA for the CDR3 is TGTGCCAGCAGCTTAGCTGTTGGCAGCCAAGAGACCCAGTACTTC. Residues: CASSLAVGSQETQYF.

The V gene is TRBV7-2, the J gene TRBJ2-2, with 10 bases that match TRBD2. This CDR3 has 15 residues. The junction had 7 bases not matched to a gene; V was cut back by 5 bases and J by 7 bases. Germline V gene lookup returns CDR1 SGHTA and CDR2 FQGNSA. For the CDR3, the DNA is TGTGCCAGCAGCCTTCAGCGGGGGGGCCACGGGGAGCTGTTTTTT. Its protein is CASSLQRGGHGELFF.

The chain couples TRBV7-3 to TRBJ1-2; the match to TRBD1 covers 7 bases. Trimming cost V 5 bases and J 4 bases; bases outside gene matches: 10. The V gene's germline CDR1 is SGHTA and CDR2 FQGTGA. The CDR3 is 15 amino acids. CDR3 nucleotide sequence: TGTGCCAGCAGCCCCTCGCGGACAGGAACCTATGGCTACACCTTC. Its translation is CASSPSRTGTYGYTF.

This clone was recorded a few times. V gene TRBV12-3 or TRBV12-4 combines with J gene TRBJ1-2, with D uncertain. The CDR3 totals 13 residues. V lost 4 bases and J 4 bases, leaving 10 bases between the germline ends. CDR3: CASSYDGAYGYTF. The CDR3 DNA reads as TGTGCCAGCAGTTATGACGGAGCCTATGGCTACACCTTC.

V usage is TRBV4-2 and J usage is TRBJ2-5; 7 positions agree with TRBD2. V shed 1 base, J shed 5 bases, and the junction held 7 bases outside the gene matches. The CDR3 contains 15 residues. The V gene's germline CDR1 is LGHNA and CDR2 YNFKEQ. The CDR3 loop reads CASSQVAGTTETQYF. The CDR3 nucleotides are TGTGCCAGCAGCCAAGTAGCCGGGACTACCGAGACCCAGTACTTC.

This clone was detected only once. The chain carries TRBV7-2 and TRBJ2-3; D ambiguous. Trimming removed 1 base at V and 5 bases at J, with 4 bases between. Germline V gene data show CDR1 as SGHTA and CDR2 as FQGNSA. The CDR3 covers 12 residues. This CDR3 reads CASSLDGDTQYF. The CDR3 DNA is TGTGCCAGCAGCTTAGACGGAGATACGCAGTATTTT.

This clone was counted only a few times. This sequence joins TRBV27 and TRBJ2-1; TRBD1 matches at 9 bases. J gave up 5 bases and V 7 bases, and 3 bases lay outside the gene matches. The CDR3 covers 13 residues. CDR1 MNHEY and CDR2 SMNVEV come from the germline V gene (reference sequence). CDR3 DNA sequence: TGTGCCAGCATAGGACAGGGGAACAATGAGCAGTTCTTC. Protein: CASIGQGNNEQFF.

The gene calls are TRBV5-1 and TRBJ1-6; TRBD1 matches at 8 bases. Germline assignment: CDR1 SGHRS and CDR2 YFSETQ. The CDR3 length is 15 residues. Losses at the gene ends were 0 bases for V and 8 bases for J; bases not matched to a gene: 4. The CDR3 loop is CASSLVQGADSPLHF. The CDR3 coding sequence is TGCGCCAGCAGCTTGGTCCAGGGGGCGGATTCACCCCTCCACTTT.

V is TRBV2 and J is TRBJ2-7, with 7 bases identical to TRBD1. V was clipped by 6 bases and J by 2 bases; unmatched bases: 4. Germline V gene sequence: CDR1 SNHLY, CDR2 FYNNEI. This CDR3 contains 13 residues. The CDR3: CASRGTDTYEQYF. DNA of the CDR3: TGTGCCAGCAGAGGGACAGACACCTACGAGCAGTACTTC. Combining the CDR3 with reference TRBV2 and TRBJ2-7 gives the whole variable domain EPEVTQTPSHQVTQMGQEVILRCVPISNHLYFYWYRQILGQKVEFLVSFYNNEISEKSEIFDDQFSVERPDGSNFTLKIRSTKLEDSAMYFCASRGTDTYEQYFGPGTRLTVT.

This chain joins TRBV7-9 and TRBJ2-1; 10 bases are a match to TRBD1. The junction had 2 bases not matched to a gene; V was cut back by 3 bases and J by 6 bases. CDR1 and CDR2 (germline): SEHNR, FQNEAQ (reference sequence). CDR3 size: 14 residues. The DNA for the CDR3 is TGTGCCAGCAGCTTTCGGACAGGGGGCAATGAGCAGTTCTTC. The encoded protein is CASSFRTGGNEQFF.

The CDR3 spells CASSLSTGGNIQYF. DNA for the CDR3: TGCGCCAGCAGCCTTTCGACAGGGGGTAACATTCAGTACTTC. The chain carries TRBV5-1 and TRBJ2-4; the match to TRBD1 covers 9 bases. The CDR3 is 14 residues long. Trimming removed 4 bases from V and 7 bases from J; junction bases left unmatched: 6. The germline gives CDR1 SGHRS, CDR2 YFSETQ.

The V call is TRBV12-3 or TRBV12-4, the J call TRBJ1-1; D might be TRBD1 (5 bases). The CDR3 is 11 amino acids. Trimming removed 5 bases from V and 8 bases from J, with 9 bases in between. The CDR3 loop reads CASSPAGEAFF. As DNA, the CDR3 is TGTGCCAGCAGTCCAGCAGGGGAAGCTTTCTTT.

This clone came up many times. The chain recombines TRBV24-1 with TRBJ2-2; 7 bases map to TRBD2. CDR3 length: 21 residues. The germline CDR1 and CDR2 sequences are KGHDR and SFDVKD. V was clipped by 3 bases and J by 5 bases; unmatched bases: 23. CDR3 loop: CATSDLHLGGSPTPYTGELFF. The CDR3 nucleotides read TGTGCCACCAGTGATCTCCATCTAGGCGGGAGCCCTACCCCTTATACCGGGGAGCTGTTTTTT.

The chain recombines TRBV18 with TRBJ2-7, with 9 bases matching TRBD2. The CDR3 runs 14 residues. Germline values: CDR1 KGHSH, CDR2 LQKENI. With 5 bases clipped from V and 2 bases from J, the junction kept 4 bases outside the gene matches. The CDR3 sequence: CASSGGLATYEQYF. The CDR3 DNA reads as TGTGCCAGCTCAGGGGGACTAGCCACCTACGAGCAGTACTTC.

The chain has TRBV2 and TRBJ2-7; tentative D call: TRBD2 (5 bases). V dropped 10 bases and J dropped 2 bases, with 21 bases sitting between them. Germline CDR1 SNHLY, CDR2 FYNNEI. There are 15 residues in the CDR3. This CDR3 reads CATKESRDLTYEQYF. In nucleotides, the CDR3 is TGTGCCACCAAGGAATCACGGGATTTGACCTACGAGCAGTACTTC.

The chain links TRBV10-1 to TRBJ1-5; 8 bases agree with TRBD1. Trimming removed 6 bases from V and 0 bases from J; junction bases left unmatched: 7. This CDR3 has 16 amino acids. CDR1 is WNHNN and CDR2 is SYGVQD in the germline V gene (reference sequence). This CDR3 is CASRDRDDYSNQPQHF. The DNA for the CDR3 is TGCGCCAGCAGGGACAGGGATGATTATAGCAATCAGCCCCAGCATTTT.

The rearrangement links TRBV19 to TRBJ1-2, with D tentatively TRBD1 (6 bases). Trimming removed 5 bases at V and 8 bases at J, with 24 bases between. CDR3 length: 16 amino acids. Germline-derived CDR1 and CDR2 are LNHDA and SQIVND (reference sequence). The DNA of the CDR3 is TGTGCCAGTAGTTCCCGGACAGTTTACGATTCGGGCGGCTACACCTTC. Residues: CASSSRTVYDSGGYTF. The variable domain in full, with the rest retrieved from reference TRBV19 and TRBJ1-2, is DGGITQSPKYLFRKEGQNVTLSCEQNLNHDAMYWYRQDPGQGLRLIYYSQIVNDFQKGDIAEGYSVSREKKESFPLTVTSAQKNPTAFYLCASSSRTVYDSGGYTFGSGTRLTVV.

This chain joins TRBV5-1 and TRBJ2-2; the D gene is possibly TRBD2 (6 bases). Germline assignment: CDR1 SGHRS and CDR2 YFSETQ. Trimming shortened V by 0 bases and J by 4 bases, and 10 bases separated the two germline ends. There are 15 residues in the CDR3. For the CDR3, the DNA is TGCGCCAGCAGCTTGGCGGTGGGGGGCACCGGGGAGCTGTTTTTT. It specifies CASSLAVGGTGELFF.

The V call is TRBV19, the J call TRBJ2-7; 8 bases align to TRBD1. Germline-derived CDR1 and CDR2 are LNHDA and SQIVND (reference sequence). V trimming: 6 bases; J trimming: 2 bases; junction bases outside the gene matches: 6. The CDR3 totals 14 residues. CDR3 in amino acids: CASSLTGVTYEQYF. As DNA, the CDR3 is TGTGCCAGTAGCCTGACAGGGGTTACCTACGAGCAGTACTTC.